Listed below are T cell receptor beta chains from one sample, sequenced in a study of T cells expressing NK-cell markers. Reanalyzing the 5' RACE reads, TCRdb keeps one entry per CDR3 protein, without DNA. The sample's table shows over 250,000 distinct CDR3 sequences. Source material: blood T cells: a sorted CD56 or NKG2C T cell subset, CD4+ or CD8+ T cells, or bulk PBMC T cells (not recorded which). The receptors were gathered from a woman aged 18 to 75 in good health. The CDR3 runs from the conserved cysteine through the conserved F or W. The order of the fields is clone size, J gene, V gene, CDR3 protein. Only part of the rows carry a size: once, few, many, or a class if the clone is expanded.

clone_size: .; j_call: TRBJ2-2; v_call: TRBV11-1; cdr3_aa: CASSNRTTPRGAGELFF
clone_size: .; j_call: TRBJ1-2; v_call: TRBV7-2; cdr3_aa: CASSSGQGLGYTF
clone_size: .; j_call: TRBJ2-7; v_call: TRBV20-1; cdr3_aa: CSASGLAVSYEQYF
clone_size: .; j_call: TRBJ2-3; v_call: TRBV12-3/TRBV12-4; cdr3_aa: CATLGALTDTQYF
clone_size: .; j_call: TRBJ1-3; v_call: TRBV20-1; cdr3_aa: CSAGGDRGKGNTIYF
clone_size: .; j_call: TRBJ1-2; v_call: TRBV29-1; cdr3_aa: CSVESGRSGYGYTF
clone_size: .; j_call: TRBJ1-4; v_call: TRBV15; cdr3_aa: CATSRGDRNTNEKLFF
clone_size: .; j_call: TRBJ2-7; v_call: TRBV4-2; cdr3_aa: CASSQDLRGYEQYF
clone_size: medium-sized; j_call: TRBJ2-1; v_call: TRBV20-1; cdr3_aa: CSARVKVRVPSYNEQFF
clone_size: .; j_call: TRBJ1-2; v_call: TRBV18; cdr3_aa: CASSQQGTLEGGYTF
clone_size: .; j_call: TRBJ2-2; v_call: TRBV3-1; cdr3_aa: CASSLRGAGELFF
clone_size: .; j_call: TRBJ2-1; v_call: TRBV6-2/TRBV6-3; cdr3_aa: CASSYRFGGDEQFF
clone_size: .; j_call: TRBJ1-2; v_call: TRBV6-2/TRBV6-3; cdr3_aa: CASRGETYGYTF
clone_size: .; j_call: TRBJ1-4; v_call: TRBV7-8; cdr3_aa: CASSRDRNEKLFF
clone_size: .; j_call: TRBJ2-1; v_call: TRBV12-3/TRBV12-4; cdr3_aa: CASSFVGGRGNEQFF
clone_size: .; j_call: TRBJ2-4; v_call: TRBV29-1; cdr3_aa: CSVNLGQPKGNIQYF
clone_size: .; j_call: TRBJ2-3; v_call: TRBV5-1; cdr3_aa: CASRTGASTDTQYF
clone_size: .; j_call: TRBJ2-4; v_call: TRBV12-3/TRBV12-4; cdr3_aa: CASSPGRALAKNIQYF
clone_size: .; j_call: TRBJ2-1; v_call: TRBV7-9; cdr3_aa: CASSLGADRYIGNEQFF
clone_size: .; j_call: TRBJ1-1; v_call: TRBV5-1; cdr3_aa: CASSLTDRVGTEAFF
clone_size: .; j_call: TRBJ2-7; v_call: TRBV6-1; cdr3_aa: CASRPIDRSGEQYF
clone_size: .; j_call: TRBJ1-3; v_call: TRBV9; cdr3_aa: CASNAGGADGNTIYF
clone_size: .; j_call: TRBJ1-1; v_call: TRBV7-2; cdr3_aa: CASSPSQGTEAFF
clone_size: .; j_call: TRBJ2-6; v_call: TRBV7-3; cdr3_aa: CASSPTGFSGANVLTF
clone_size: .; j_call: TRBJ2-3; v_call: TRBV9; cdr3_aa: CASSVGLAGFTDTQYF
clone_size: .; j_call: TRBJ1-5; v_call: TRBV12-3/TRBV12-4; cdr3_aa: CASRPLGGEDQPQHF
clone_size: .; j_call: TRBJ1-1; v_call: TRBV6-1; cdr3_aa: CASSRQGARGTEAFF
clone_size: .; j_call: TRBJ2-5; v_call: TRBV6-5; cdr3_aa: CASSPLGGTQYF
clone_size: .; j_call: TRBJ1-2; v_call: TRBV5-1; cdr3_aa: CASSLDWGPYGYTF
clone_size: .; j_call: TRBJ1-1; v_call: TRBV20-1; cdr3_aa: CSARDPQFGDPPEAFF
clone_size: .; j_call: TRBJ2-3; v_call: TRBV18; cdr3_aa: CATGSITSDTQYF
clone_size: .; j_call: TRBJ1-2; v_call: TRBV3-1; cdr3_aa: CASGWAQAAGYTF